This TCR beta chain was sequenced for a study of blood T cell repertoires in COVID-19 (dated by TCRdb to the early 2020s). For context, the study as a whole: Collaborator samples came from the United States, Italy and Spain and covered acute and convalescent phases of COVID-19. The samples were drawn from the first 160 participants of the ongoing ImmuneRACE study and from 1,254 subjects provided by 6 global collaborators. The prospective study material was composed of cDNA or gDNA derived from T cells, B-cell-depleted T cells, or PBMCs. The sample metadata nearly always contained a de-identified subject ID, COVID-19 status, age in years and sex. The dataset comprised deeply sampled blood TCRbeta repertoires from subjects exposed to, actively infected with, or recovered from COVID-19. The repertoires were released in a freely available public database intended as a resource for research on the immune response to SARS-CoV-2. HLA class I and class II types, where available, came from metadata supplied by the sample provider rather than from assay-based typing.

Study-wide findings and limitations: How much clinical and demographic metadata was included differed by source and by participant, and the metadata was provided uncurated.

Each collaborating institution followed its own protocols to collect whole blood in K2EDTA tubes. For TCRbeta analysis, collaborator samples were shipped as frozen whole blood, as isolated PBMCs, or as DNA extracted from either sample type. Trimming takes 4 bases from V and 0 bases from J, and the germline ends sit 8 bases apart. Based on the germline V gene (reference sequence), the CDR1 and CDR2 sequences are SGHNT and YYREEE. The CDR3 contains 13 residues, cysteine and phenylalanine counted. The CDR3 DNA has 39 bases and is translated from base 1. The immunoSEQ Assay, a bias-controlled multiplex PCR, was used to amplify TCRbeta CDR3 regions from genomic DNA. The study's own analysis went as follows. Nucleated cell counts per sample were estimated from amplification of reference gene primers within the assay. Sequence reads were collapsed and filtered to measure the absolute abundance of every unique TCRbeta CDR3 rearrangement. For each sample, productive Simpson clonality was calculated as the square root of Simpson's diversity index across productive rearrangements. The table comes from immuneACCESS by way of TCRdb, which keeps in-frame sequences with V and J called. Part of the clones is missing from these tables; in studies checked, under half for an unresolved V gene and the rest for unknown reasons. The D gene and trimming were derived from the DNA, and the V and J assignments and clone size from that table. The sample table shows around 250,000 clones, and around 83% are seen once. The ten largest account for approximately 5.3% of the sample.

Concerning this clone: The target of this receptor is not known. No base quality information exists; no much larger clone differs at one position.

This TCR was sampled from an elderly man with acute or convalescent COVID-19. Rearrangement joined TRBV5-4 to TRBJ2-7; there is no confident call for the D gene. The sample taken for sequencing was peripheral blood. The DNA sequence reads TGTGCCAGCAGCAACAGCCTCTCCTACGAGCAGTACTTC. It translates as CASSNSLSYEQYF.